This T cell receptor beta chain derives from a study of cytomegalovirus exposure and HLA in healthy donors. Primers included in the PCR were 60 Vbeta and 13 Jbeta primers. Per the original methods: It was a later analysis that counted approximately 81 million unique TCR beta chains, of which about 10 million were shared. Clones were read by immunoSEQ multiplex PCR, and TCRdb kept only the in-frame ones, dropping some. For V, J and clone size, that table is used; D and trimming come from the DNA. The table records over 150,000 clones, roughly 80% of them present only once. Trimming left V 0 bases short and J 4 bases short, with 9 bases between. The CDR3 has 14 amino acids. Germline V gene sequence: CDR1 SGHAT, CDR2 FQDESV (reference sequence). This clone was observed a few times.

Source material: PBMCs. The V and J genes are TRBV11-1 and TRBJ1-1; maybe TRBD1 (6 bases). This sequence originates from a man in his thirties or forties in good health and CMV-seropositive. The CDR3 DNA reads TGTGCCAGCAGCTTAGCCGGGGGGCCCACTGAAGCTTTCTTT. This translates into CASSLAGGPTEAFF.